This is a list of T cell receptor beta chains from one sample in a study of early T cells in non-severe SARS-CoV-2 infection. In TCRdb, the 5' RACE reads were re-called with MiXCR into one record per CDR3 protein. The table has roughly 65,000 distinct CDR3 sequences, approximately 10% seen once. The sequenced sample consisted of whole blood. All receptors come from an adult who was a healthcare worker with PCR-confirmed SARS-CoV-2 infection or an uninfected control (not recorded which). The CDR3 runs from the conserved cysteine through the conserved F or W. The D gene is left open where the match is weak. Rows give clone size only sometimes, using once, few, many, or a class for an expanded clone.

v_gene	len	d_gene	j_gene	abundance	CDR3aa	CDR3nt
TRBV3-1	16	.	TRBJ2-6	few	CATSWARSSGANVLTF	TGTGCCACCTCCTGGGCTAGGAGCTCTGGGGCCAACGTCCTGACTTTC
TRBV6-1	11	.	TRBJ2-5	few	CASTGQETQYF	TGTGCCAGCACAGGCCAAGAGACCCAGTACTTC
TRBV12-3/TRBV12-4	14	TRBD2	TRBJ2-7	.	CASSLGLAGAEQYF	TGTGCCAGCAGTTTGGGTCTAGCGGGAGCCGAGCAGTACTTC
TRBV12-3/TRBV12-4	13	.	TRBJ2-1	few	CASTPNGFNEQFF	TGTGCCAGCACCCCGAACGGGTTCAATGAGCAGTTCTTC
TRBV7-9	15	.	TRBJ2-3	.	CASALGRDSTDTQYF	TGTGCCAGCGCACTTGGCCGGGACTCCACAGATACGCAGTATTTT
TRBV7-9	12	.	TRBJ2-7	.	CASSSTGYEQYF	TGTGCCAGCAGCTCCACAGGGTACGAGCAGTACTTC
TRBV7-9	12	.	TRBJ2-7	many	CASSLGTDEQYF	TGTGCCAGCAGCTTAGGGACGGACGAGCAGTACTTC
TRBV10-2	14	TRBD2	TRBJ2-1	.	CASSDGGGIWEQFF	TGCGCCAGCAGTGATGGGGGAGGGATCTGGGAGCAGTTCTTC
TRBV28	14	.	TRBJ2-3	.	CASSFTGGTDTQYF	TGTGCCAGCAGTTTTACCGGGGGCACAGATACGCAGTATTTT
TRBV20-1	13	.	TRBJ2-7	.	CSAGVVARYEQYF	TGCAGTGCTGGGGTAGTGGCCCGCTACGAGCAGTACTTC
TRBV6-1	15	.	TRBJ2-2	.	CASSASTTNTGELFF	TGTGCCAGCAGTGCCAGCACTACGAACACCGGGGAGCTGTTTTTT
TRBV4-1	14	TRBD1	TRBJ1-6	.	CASSLDRVNSPLHF	TGCGCCAGCAGCCTAGACAGGGTAAATTCACCCCTCCACTTT
TRBV28	19	TRBD2	TRBJ2-1	.	CASSRAGLAGGPTYNEQFF	TGTGCCAGCAGCCGCGCGGGACTAGCGGGAGGGCCCACCTACAATGAGCAGTTCTTC
TRBV25-1	13	.	TRBJ1-2	many	CASSGGGGYGYTF	TGTGCCAGCAGTGGTGGGGGAGGGTATGGCTACACCTTC
TRBV29-1	15	.	TRBJ2-1	few	CSVSRTDLGDNEQFF	TGCAGCGTTTCCCGGACAGACCTAGGGGACAATGAGCAGTTCTTC
TRBV12-3/TRBV12-4	13	.	TRBJ1-1	.	CASSLVRRAEAFF	TGTGCCAGCAGTTTAGTCCGGAGGGCTGAAGCTTTCTTT
TRBV7-9	13	.	TRBJ2-7	few	CASSLPQNYEQYF	TGTGCCAGCAGCCTCCCGCAAAACTACGAGCAGTACTTC
TRBV12-3/TRBV12-4	16	TRBD1	TRBJ2-1	.	CASSFQGEWVYNEQFF	TGTGCCAGCAGTTTCCAGGGGGAGTGGGTCTACAATGAGCAGTTCTTC
TRBV6-1	12	.	TRBJ2-1	many	CAASEFYNEQFF	TGTGCCGCTAGCGAGTTCTACAATGAGCAGTTCTTC
TRBV12-3/TRBV12-4	15	.	TRBJ1-2	.	CASSVGGVKNYGYTF	TGTGCCAGCAGTGTAGGCGGGGTTAAGAACTATGGCTACACCTTC
TRBV20-1	14	.	TRBJ2-1	few	CSARKQGQRSEQFF	TGCAGTGCTAGAAAGCAGGGGCAGAGGTCTGAGCAGTTCTTC
TRBV4-3	14	.	TRBJ1-5	.	CASSQDHAGQPQHF	TGCGCCAGCAGCCAAGACCACGCCGGACAGCCCCAGCATTTT
TRBV28	19	.	TRBJ1-2	many	CASSLQFVGQHYFHYGYTF	TGTGCCAGCAGTTTACAGTTCGTGGGCCAGCACTACTTTCACTATGGCTACACCTTC
TRBV6-1	15	.	TRBJ1-5	.	CASRSSDGSSQPQHF	TGTGCCAGCAGATCTTCGGACGGCTCATCCCAACCCCAGCATTTT
TRBV3-1	14	.	TRBJ1-4	few	CASSQVATNEKLFF	TGTGCCAGCAGCCAAGTTGCAACTAATGAAAAACTGTTTTTT
TRBV7-6	14	TRBD2	TRBJ2-3	many	CASSPSGSTDTQYF	TGTGCCAGCAGCCCTAGCGGGAGCACAGATACGCAGTATTTT
TRBV28	13	.	TRBJ2-1	.	CASNQGLQNEQFF	TGTGCCAGCAATCAGGGGCTCCAAAATGAGCAGTTCTTC
TRBV28	17	TRBD1	TRBJ2-7	few	CASSPRAKDREPYEQYF	TGTGCCAGCAGCCCAAGGGCTAAGGACAGGGAACCCTACGAGCAGTACTTC
TRBV20-1	15	.	TRBJ2-7	.	CSANPGTSVSYEQYF	TGCAGTGCCAACCCCGGGACTTCAGTATCCTACGAGCAGTACTTC
TRBV20-1	15	TRBD1	TRBJ1-3	few	CSASGQGASGNTIYF	TGCAGTGCTTCTGGACAGGGGGCCTCTGGAAACACCATATATTTT
TRBV28	15	.	TRBJ2-6	.	CASSNPGAGANVLTF	TGTGCCAGCAGCAACCCAGGAGCCGGGGCCAACGTCCTGACTTTC
TRBV19	15	.	TRBJ1-5	few	CASSIDWGSNQPQHF	TGTGCCAGTAGTATCGACTGGGGGAGCAATCAGCCCCAGCATTTT
TRBV4-1	16	TRBD2	TRBJ2-1	many	CASSPRTSGIYNEQFF	TGCGCCAGCAGCCCCCGAACTAGCGGGATTTACAATGAGCAGTTCTTC
TRBV10-3	15	TRBD2	TRBJ2-1	few	CAIRDSGSAYNEQFF	TGTGCCATCAGGGATAGCGGGAGTGCCTACAATGAGCAGTTCTTC
TRBV20-1	17	.	TRBJ2-1	few	CSARPNFRSEPYNEQFF	TGCAGTGCTAGACCAAATTTTAGGAGCGAACCCTACAATGAGCAGTTCTTC